A single sample gave rise to the 21 T cell receptor beta chains below, sequenced in a study of blood T cell repertoires in COVID-19. TCRdb keeps only in-frame clones here, not all; method: immunoSEQ multiplex PCR. The sample holds 300,000 to 400,000 clones, about 90% seen once. The sample taken for sequencing was peripheral blood. These TCRs come from a woman in her thirties with COVID-19, enrolled during active disease.

The chain uses TRBV28 and TRBJ1-1; D is unclear. CDR3 length equals 14 residues. V lost 5 bases, J lost 11 bases, and 21 bases lay in between. In germline, CDR1 is MDHEN, CDR2 SYDVKM. CDR3 sequence reads: CASSPPDFVVGAFF. For the CDR3, the DNA is TGTGCCAGCAGTCCCCCAGACTTTGTCGTTGGGGCTTTCTTT.

This chain links TRBV2 with TRBJ2-2; 7 bases match TRBD2. CDR1 is SNHLY and CDR2 is FYNNEI in the germline V gene. The CDR3 covers 15 residues. V lost 3 bases, J lost 1 base, and 2 bases stayed unmatched. The CDR3 DNA reads TGTGCCAGCAGTGAGGCTAGCGGGAACACCGGGGAGCTGTTTTTT. Translating gives CASSEASGNTGELFF.

V usage is TRBV7-6 and J usage is TRBJ2-7; 8 nucleotides match TRBD1. This CDR3 spans 17 amino acids. V lost 2 bases and J lost 7; bases outside the gene matches: 16. Germline assignment: CDR1 SGHVS and CDR2 FNYEAQ. The chain's CDR3 is CASSLNPPVRGLGEQYF. For the CDR3, the DNA is TGTGCCAGCAGCTTAAATCCCCCGGTCAGGGGGCTTGGAGAGCAGTACTTC.

The V call is TRBV4-1, the J call TRBJ1-1; D call uncertain. The CDR3 length is 13 residues. Germline assignment: CDR1 MGHRA and CDR2 YSYEKL. V lost 6 bases, J lost 0 bases, and 8 bases lay in between. The CDR3 here is CASRDSVNTEAFF. CDR3 in DNA: TGCGCCAGCAGAGATTCAGTGAACACTGAAGCTTTCTTT.

This chain joins TRBV12-2 and TRBJ1-3. TRBV12-2 is annotated as a pseudogene. CDR3 size: 14 residues. The CDR3 coding sequence is TGTGCAAGTCGCTTAGGGGGAGATGGAAACACCATATATTTT. It is translated as CASRLGGDGNTIYF.

The chain employs TRBV18 and TRBJ1-1; 7 nucleotides align to TRBD1. Germline CDR1 is KGHSH and CDR2 is LQKENI. Trimming removed 6 bases from V and 0 bases from J; junction bases left unmatched: 10. The CDR3 extends over 16 amino acids. The CDR3 coding sequence is TGTGCCAGCTCCGGGACAGCGATCCTCGTGAACACTGAAGCTTTCTTT. Amino acid sequence: CASSGTAILVNTEAFF.

The rearrangement uses TRBV19 and TRBJ2-1; 13 bases align to TRBD2. The CDR3 loop spans 16 amino acids. J lost 9 bases, V lost 6 bases, and 11 bases had no gene match. CDR1 and CDR2 (germline): LNHDA, SQIVND (reference sequence). In DNA form, the CDR3 reads TGTGCCAGTAGGACCAGACTAGCGGGAGGAGAAGTTGAGCAGTTCTTC. As protein: CASRTRLAGGEVEQFF.

The V gene is TRBV19, the J gene TRBJ2-7; possible D gene TRBD1, 6 bases. The CDR3 covers 14 residues. Trimming removed 11 bases from V and 0 bases from J, with 17 bases in between. Germline V CDR1 and CDR2: LNHDA, SQIVND (reference sequence). CDR3 residues: CASQDSGRSYEQYF. CDR3 DNA: TGTGCCTCCCAGGACAGTGGCCGCTCCTACGAGCAGTACTTC.

The chain couples TRBV5-6 to TRBJ1-2; a weak D match, TRBD1 (6 bases). The germline CDR1 and CDR2 sequences are SGHDT and YYEEEE. Trimming removed 4 bases at V and 4 bases at J, with 11 bases between. The length of the CDR3 is 13 residues. In DNA, the CDR3 is TGTGCCAGCAGCCCGGACAGCCGCTATGGCTACACCTTC. This codes for CASSPDSRYGYTF.

This chain joins TRBV27 and TRBJ1-4; the match to TRBD1 covers 8 bases. V dropped 4 bases and J dropped 8; count of bases not matched to a gene: 9. Germline V gene data show CDR1 as MNHEY and CDR2 as SMNVEV (reference sequence). This CDR3 is 15 amino acids long. The CDR3 sequence is CASSYQTGGEEKLFF. The CDR3 nucleotides read TGTGCCAGCAGTTACCAAACAGGGGGAGAGGAAAAACTGTTTTTT.

This sequence joins TRBV5-6 and TRBJ1-4; TRBD1 aligns across 7 bases. V was clipped by 0 bases and J by 4 bases; unmatched bases: 3. The CDR3 contains 15 residues. Germline CDR1 is SGHDT and CDR2 is YYEEEE. The CDR3 here is CASSLGQGNNEKLFF. CDR3 sequence (DNA): TGTGCCAGCAGCTTGGGACAGGGCAATAATGAAAAACTGTTTTTT.

Many counts were recorded for this clone. The genes are TRBV4-1 and TRBJ1-5; D gene unclear. Germline assignment: CDR1 MGHRA and CDR2 YSYEKL. This CDR3 contains 15 residues. The V and J ends lost 4 bases and 4 bases respectively, with 14 bases between them. The chain's CDR3 is CASSLSKGGNQPQHF. The CDR3 DNA is TGCGCCAGCAGCCTGTCGAAGGGAGGTAATCAGCCCCAGCATTTT.

The V gene is TRBV5-1, the J gene TRBJ1-2; D gene uncertain. The germline V and J ends were trimmed by 0 bases and 8 bases, with 14 bases remaining between them. The length of the CDR3 is 14 residues. Germline V CDR1 and CDR2: SGHRS, YFSETQ. Here the CDR3 reads CASSLDLGVKGYTF. In DNA, the CDR3 is TGCGCCAGCAGCTTGGATCTCGGGGTTAAGGGCTACACCTTC.

The chain combines TRBV18 with TRBJ1-1; 7 bases match TRBD1. CDR1 and CDR2 from the germline V gene are KGHSH and LQKENI. Losses at the gene ends were 5 bases for V and 0 bases for J; bases not matched to a gene: 12. CDR3 size: 17 residues. The CDR3 loop reads CASSSTGDTKMNTEAFF. CDR3 sequence (DNA): TGTGCCAGCTCATCCACAGGGGACACTAAAATGAACACTGAAGCTTTCTTT. Drawing the rest from reference TRBV18 and TRBJ1-1, the complete variable domain is NAGVMQNPRHLVRRRGQEARLRCSPMKGHSHVYWYRQLPEEGLKFMVYLQKENIIDESGMPKERFSAEFPKEGPSILRIQQVVRGDSAAYFCASSSTGDTKMNTEAFFGQGTRLTVV.

This clone was counted between two and nine times. The chain links TRBV2 to TRBJ1-5; 8 nucleotides agree with TRBD1. J lost 7 bases, V lost 6 bases, and 5 bases had no gene match. Germline assignment: CDR1 SNHLY and CDR2 FYNNEI. The CDR3 extends over 13 amino acids. The CDR3 is CASRGQGSQPQHF. CDR3 nucleotides: TGTGCCAGCAGAGGACAGGGTAGCCAGCCCCAGCATTTT. Drawing the rest from reference TRBV2 and TRBJ1-5, the complete variable domain is EPEVTQTPSHQVTQMGQEVILRCVPISNHLYFYWYRQILGQKVEFLVSFYNNEISEKSEIFDDQFSVERPDGSNFTLKIRSTKLEDSAMYFCASRGQGSQPQHFGDGTRLSIL.

This clone was seen only a few times. This rearrangement joins TRBV11-3 to TRBJ1-5; TRBD1 might be the D (5 bases). The CDR3 covers 16 residues. V was cut by 0 bases and J by 2 bases, with 11 bases left in between. Germline loops: CDR1 SGHNT, CDR2 YENEEA. The CDR3 bases are TGTGCCAGCAGCTTAGATAAAACAGGTGGCAATCAGCCCCAGCATTTT. Translation gives CASSLDKTGGNQPQHF.

This clone was seen just once. The genes are TRBV5-1 and TRBJ1-3; D ambiguous. Germline lookup yields CDR1 SGHRS and CDR2 YFSETQ. The CDR3 covers 16 residues. V lost 0 bases to trimming and J lost 1 base, with 11 bases between them. The DNA of the CDR3 is TGCGCCAGCAGCTTGGACTGGGCGATGTCTGGAAACACCATATATTTT. It specifies CASSLDWAMSGNTIYF.

This clone was recorded only once. This CDR3 reads CASRLTDPLEKLFF. CDR3 nucleotides: TGTGCCAGCAGGCTGACAGACCCCTTAGAAAAACTGTTTTTT. The J gene is TRBJ1-4, the V gene TRBV28; tentatively, D is TRBD1 (5 bases). The CDR3 totals 14 residues. Germline values: CDR1 MDHEN, CDR2 SYDVKM. V lost 6 bases to trimming and J lost 8 bases, with 16 bases between them.

This chain joins TRBV5-6 and TRBJ2-7, with TRBD1 matching 7 bases. This CDR3 is built from 14 residues. CDR1 SGHDT and CDR2 YYEEEE come from the germline V gene. V lost 1 base and J lost 1; bases outside the gene matches: 2. Written as DNA, the CDR3 is TGTGCCAGCAGCTTGTTGACAGGGTCCTACGAGCAGTACTTC. It is translated as CASSLLTGSYEQYF.

The chain recombines TRBV7-9 with TRBJ1-4; 11 positions match TRBD1. Germline V gene data show CDR1 as SEHNR and CDR2 as FQNEAQ (reference sequence). The CDR3 covers 17 residues. The V segment lost 2 bases and the J segment 6 bases; nucleotides outside the gene matches: 8. DNA of the CDR3: TGTGCCAGCAGCTTATTCGGACAGGGGGCAGGGGATGAAAAACTGTTTTTT. Protein product: CASSLFGQGAGDEKLFF.

The genes are TRBV28 and TRBJ2-6, with D unclear. Germline V gene sequence: CDR1 MDHEN, CDR2 SYDVKM. V was clipped by 3 bases and J by 0 bases, with 6 bases between them. This CDR3 contains 15 residues. CDR3 sequence reads: CASSFQRSGANVLTF. As DNA, the CDR3 is TGTGCCAGCAGTTTTCAGCGCTCTGGGGCCAACGTCCTGACTTTC.